This is a list of T cell receptor beta chains from one sample in a study of blood T cell dynamics during melanoma immunotherapy. TCRdb's table, derived via immunoSEQ multiplex PCR, lists solely in-frame clones and lacks some. The table includes approximately 6,300 clones, 88% detected once. Sequences were derived from blood, sampled from a patient treated with checkpoint blockade. These receptors were obtained from a human donor with melanoma. CDR3s include the opening cysteine and the closing phenylalanine or tryptophan. A D gene is named only where the DNA matches it firmly. Clone size is stated in some rows and not others, as once, few, many or a class when expanded.

d_call | j_call | cdr3_length | v_call | clone_size | cdr3_aa | cdr3_nt
. | TRBJ1-4 | 16 | TRBV9 | . | CASSVAPHATNEKLFF | TGTGCCAGCAGCGTAGCCCCTCATGCAACTAATGAAAAACTGTTTTTT
. | TRBJ2-7 | 16 | TRBV6-5 | once | CASSYRRAGGPGKQYF | TGTGCCAGCAGTTACCGGCGCGCAGGGGGGCCGGGAAAGCAGTACTTC
. | TRBJ2-5 | 13 | TRBV9 | . | CASSGAVGGEQYF | TGTGCCAGCAGCGGGGCGGTAGGGGGTGAGCAGTACTTC
TRBD2 | TRBJ2-3 | 17 | TRBV4-2 | . | CASSQDGAGGPTDTQYF | TGTGCCAGCAGCCAAGACGGTGCGGGGGGGCCCACAGATACGCAGTATTTT
TRBD2 | TRBJ2-5 | 16 | TRBV4-1 | . | CASSHPSGGTGETQYF | TGCGCCAGCAGCCATCCTAGCGGGGGCACAGGGGAGACCCAGTACTTC
TRBD2 | TRBJ2-5 | 16 | TRBV27 | . | CASSLFSGGGQETQYF | TGTGCCAGCAGTTTATTTAGCGGGGGGGGCCAAGAGACCCAGTACTTC
. | TRBJ2-7 | 16 | TRBV28 | . | CASSPPRWSFAYEQYF | TGTGCCAGCAGTCCTCCCAGATGGTCTTTCGCCTACGAGCAGTACTTC
. | TRBJ1-1 | 14 | TRBV27 | . | CASSLEGDFFLAFF | TGTGCCAGCAGTTTAGAGGGGGATTTTTTCCTGGCTTTCTTT
TRBD2 | TRBJ2-3 | 16 | TRBV4-2 | . | CASSQVAGDRTDTQYF | TGTGCCAGCAGCCAAGTTGCGGGGGATCGCACAGATACGCAGTATTTT
. | TRBJ2-6 | 16 | TRBV29-1 | . | CSVLLCIQSRANVLTF | TGCAGCGTTCTGTTGTGCATACAAAGTCGGGCCAACGTCCTGACTTTC
TRBD1 | TRBJ2-1 | 16 | TRBV5-1 | . | CASSLNRQGAPGEQFF | TGCGCCAGCAGCTTGAACCGACAGGGGGCGCCGGGGGAGCAGTTCTTC
TRBD1 | TRBJ2-7 | 17 | TRBV19 | . | CASSLGFLGQGVYEQYF | TGTGCCAGTAGTCTCGGATTCTTAGGACAGGGTGTTTACGAGCAGTACTTC
. | TRBJ1-6 | 15 | TRBV10-1 | few | CASSESILGGSPLHF | TGCGCCAGCAGTGAGTCGATATTGGGTGGATCACCCCTCCACTTT
TRBD1 | TRBJ1-4 | 14 | TRBV5-1 | once | CASSLDRADEKLFF | TGCGCCAGCAGCCTGGACAGGGCGGACGAAAAACTGTTTTTT
. | TRBJ2-3 | 11 | TRBV20-1 | . | CSASARDTQYF | TGCAGTGCTAGCGCAAGAGATACGCAGTATTTT
. | TRBJ2-3 | 15 | TRBV6-1 | . | CASSNREGGADTQYF | TGTGCCAGCAGCAACAGGGAAGGGGGGGCAGATACGCAGTATTTT
. | TRBJ2-2 | 14 | TRBV5-4 | . | CASSSRALPRELFF | TGTGCCAGCAGCTCCAGGGCCCTCCCGAGGGAGCTGTTTTTT
TRBD1 | TRBJ2-7 | 16 | TRBV5-1 | . | CASSGMTGAAVYEQYF | TGCGCCAGCAGCGGAATGACAGGGGCGGCGGTCTACGAGCAGTACTTC
. | TRBJ1-3 | 13 | TRBV7-7 | . | CASSSSSGNTIYF | TGTGCCAGCAGCTCCTCCTCTGGAAACACCATATATTTT
. | TRBJ2-7 | 11 | TRBV7-9 | . | CASSSGVEQYF | TGTGCCAGCAGCAGTGGGGTTGAGCAGTACTTC